Reported below is one TCR beta chain. Sequenced by immunoSEQ multiplex PCR; TCRdb stores in-frame clones only, minus some. Of approximately 410,000 clones in the sample, over 75% were seen once. Sample treatment: 15 to 20 received Ad26.COV2.S at low or high dose, single or two shots; 5 received placebo; per-sample allocation not given. All samples were drawn on day 63, counting from the first vaccine or placebo injection. Germline CDR1 reads KGHDR; CDR2 reads SFDVKD. V lost 4 bases and J 5 bases, leaving 25 bases between the germline ends. This CDR3 contains 18 residues. The data were taken from a study of Ad26.COV2.S vaccination and SARS-CoV-2 variants. Study summary: Within the COV1001 Ad26.COV2.S trial arm, the donor was enrolled.

This specimen was peripheral blood, taken in a trial of Ad26.COV2.S vaccine versus placebo. This chain uses TRBV24-1 with TRBJ2-5; tentatively, D is TRBD1 (7 bases). The clonotype comes from a person aged 18-65 years who received the Ad26.COV2.S COVID-19 vaccine or a placebo. The DNA of the CDR3 is TGTGCCACCAGTGACCCGACAGGGTGGGGGAGGAACAGGGAGACCCAGTACTTC. This codes for CATSDPTGWGRNRETQYF.